Each of the 20 T cell receptor beta chains below was sequenced from the same sample in a study of T-cell reconstitution after alpha-beta-depleted transplantation in children. Preparing the TCRbeta library involved the use of unique molecular identifiers. One entry per CDR3 protein, called by TCRdb with MiXCR from the PCR reads. The sample includes 600,000 to 700,000 distinct CDR3 sequences, less than 15% seen only once; the top ten take about 0.79%. Sequenced here: PBMCs, sampled before TCRalphabeta/CD19-depleted stem cell transplant. These receptors were obtained from a girl aged 2-10 years with congenital amegakaryocytic thrombocytopenia, due to receive a stem cell transplant.

This clonotype was found many times. This chain links TRBV10-3 with TRBJ2-7; 7 nucleotides line up with TRBD1. J lost 4 bases, V lost 4 bases, and 7 bases had no gene match. From germline, CDR1 is ENHRY and CDR2 SYGVKD. This CDR3 spans 14 amino acids. The CDR3 sequence is CAISVTGSVYEQYF. The CDR3 DNA is TGTGCCATCAGTGTGACAGGGTCTGTATACGAGCAGTACTTC.

The gene calls are TRBV5-1 and TRBJ2-7; a weak D match, TRBD1 (6 bases). Looked up from germline, CDR1 is SGHRS and CDR2 is YFSETQ. The CDR3 runs to 14 residues. Trimming left V 8 bases short and J 2 bases short, with 17 bases between. CDR3 in amino acids: CASTRDTTTYEQYF. The CDR3, as DNA: TGCGCCAGTACCCGGGACACCACCACCTACGAGCAGTACTTC.

The V call is TRBV29-1, the J call TRBJ2-1; D gene uncertain. V was trimmed by 5 bases and J by 0 bases, leaving 11 bases between them. Germline CDR1 and CDR2: SQVTM and ANQGSEA. This CDR3 spans 14 amino acids. The CDR3 nucleotides read TGCAGCGTTAATCCGGCGAGCTCCTACAATGAGCAGTTCTTC. This sequence encodes CSVNPASSYNEQFF.

This clonotype was seen many times. V and J are TRBV12-3 or TRBV12-4 and TRBJ2-1; tentatively, D is TRBD2 (6 bases). The CDR3 consists of 19 residues. V was trimmed by 8 bases and J by 5 bases, leaving 31 bases between them. Here the CDR3 reads CASSDRSGLAQPSNNEQFF. The CDR3 DNA sequence: TGTGCCAGCTCCGATAGGTCAGGCCTAGCGCAACCATCAAACAATGAGCAGTTCTTC.

The rearrangement links TRBV6-5 to TRBJ2-1; TRBD2 matches at 14 bases. This CDR3 has 17 amino acids. Trimming cost V 2 bases and J 4 bases; bases outside gene matches: 4. Germline V lookup: CDR1 MNHEY, CDR2 SVGAGI. This CDR3 is CASSYTRLAGGYNEQFF. The CDR3 DNA sequence: TGTGCCAGCAGTTACACGCGACTAGCGGGAGGGTACAATGAGCAGTTCTTC.

This clonotype was seen many times. The chain uses TRBV5-6 and TRBJ2-7, with 8 bases lining up with TRBD2. This CDR3 comprises 15 residues. The V segment lost 3 bases and the J segment 1 base; nucleotides outside the gene matches: 6. Germline V gives CDR1 SGHDT, CDR2 YYEEEE. This chain's CDR3 is CASSWALAGSYEQYF. Here the CDR3 DNA reads TGTGCCAGCAGCTGGGCTTTAGCGGGATCCTACGAGCAGTACTTC.

This clonotype has ten or more counts. This rearrangement joins TRBV5-4 to TRBJ1-5; D is unresolved. Germline V gene sequence: CDR1 SGHNT, CDR2 YYREEE (reference sequence). This CDR3 spans 12 amino acids. The V gene lost 3 bases and the J gene lost 6 bases, with 7 bases spanning the gap. The CDR3 DNA reads TGTGCCAGCAGCTCCCAAGGTCAGCCCCAGCATTTT. Translation gives CASSSQGQPQHF.

Regarding this clonotype: This could be a read error, since a much larger clone is one nucleotide away. The chain has TRBV12-3 or TRBV12-4 and TRBJ2-7; D possibly corresponds to TRBD1 (6 bases). This CDR3 has 14 residues. Trimming stripped 7 bases from V and 2 bases from J, with 15 bases between. The DNA of the CDR3 is TGTGCCAGCAATCCGGCTGAGGGGGCCTACGAGCAGTACTTC. Amino acids: CASNPAEGAYEQYF.

The V gene is TRBV18, the J gene TRBJ2-7, with a possible D match to TRBD2 (6 bases). This CDR3 region has 15 residues. The germline gives CDR1 KGHSH, CDR2 LQKENI. Trimming cost V 5 bases and J 0 bases, with 14 bases left between them. CDR3 bases: TGTGCCAGCTCAGTTGGACGGGGGAGCTCCTACGAGCAGTACTTC. Translation gives CASSVGRGSSYEQYF.

The rearrangement links TRBV3-1 to TRBJ2-1; 10 bases fit TRBD2. Trimming removed 3 bases from V and 8 bases from J; junction bases left unmatched: 16. The CDR3 runs to 18 residues. Germline V gene sequence: CDR1 LGHDT, CDR2 YNNKEL (reference sequence). The CDR3 protein is CASSHVGTSGAEVHEQFF. The DNA of the CDR3 is TGTGCCAGCAGCCATGTCGGCACTAGCGGGGCGGAGGTTCATGAGCAGTTCTTC.

The table lists this clonotype with many counts. V usage is TRBV20-1 and J usage is TRBJ1-2, with D hard to call. The V and J ends lost 6 bases and 0 bases respectively, with 11 bases between them. This CDR3 is 13 amino acids long. In germline, CDR1 is DFQATT, CDR2 SNEGSKA (reference sequence). CDR3 loop: CSAHKGTNYGYTF. DNA of the CDR3: TGCAGTGCCCATAAGGGAACTAACTATGGCTACACCTTC.

At least ten counts were recorded for this clonotype. The rearrangement joins TRBV20-1 to TRBJ2-3, with unresolved D. The CDR3 runs 12 residues. V was trimmed by 6 bases and J by 2 bases, leaving 9 bases between them. Germline loops: CDR1 DFQATT, CDR2 SNEGSKA (reference sequence). CDR3 sequence (DNA): TGCAGTGCCACGGACCACACAGATACGCAGTATTTT. The encoded protein is CSATDHTDTQYF.

This clonotype was seen more than once but under ten times. The V call is TRBV7-9, the J call TRBJ2-1; the match to TRBD2 covers 12 bases. CDR3 size: 16 residues. V lost 5 bases, J lost 9 bases, and 11 bases stayed unmatched. The germline V gene has CDR1 SEHNR and CDR2 FQNEAQ (reference sequence). CDR3 in DNA: TGTGCCAGCAGCCGAGGACTAGCGGGAAGTGGAGGTGAGCAGTTCTTC. Its translation is CASSRGLAGSGGEQFF.

The chain links TRBV20-1 to TRBJ2-2; 11 bases match TRBD2. CDR1 is DFQATT, CDR2 SNEGSKA, per germline (reference sequence). CDR3 size: 17 residues. V trimming: 0 bases; J trimming: 6 bases; junction bases outside the gene matches: 9. The CDR3 bases are TGCAGTGCTAGAGACCTCTGTACTAGCGGGAGCCCCGGGGAGCTGTTTTTT. Residues: CSARDLCTSGSPGELFF.

This clonotype was found many times. The chain couples TRBV5-1 to TRBJ2-3; 9 nucleotides match TRBD2. Germline V CDR1 and CDR2: SGHRS, YFSETQ. The CDR3 covers 16 residues. V trimming: 4 bases; J trimming: 5 bases; junction bases outside the gene matches: 11. Written as DNA, the CDR3 is TGCGCCAGCAGCCCGATCGTCGGCGGGGGGGAAGATACGCAGTATTTT. Protein: CASSPIVGGGEDTQYF.

This chain uses TRBV7-9 with TRBJ2-3; D unresolved. Germline V gene data show CDR1 as SEHNR and CDR2 as FQNEAQ (reference sequence). The germline V and J ends were trimmed by 4 bases and 2 bases, with 13 bases remaining between them. The CDR3 consists of 15 residues. Here the CDR3 DNA reads TGTGCCAGCAGCTCCGTGGACCAACACACAGATACGCAGTATTTT. This translates into CASSSVDQHTDTQYF.

To note about this clonotype: A much bigger clone sits one base away, suggesting this may be a read error. This sequence joins TRBV20-1 and TRBJ2-7; tentative D call: TRBD2 (6 bases). Germline V gives CDR1 DFQATT, CDR2 SNEGSKA (reference sequence). This CDR3 comprises 14 residues. CDR3 DNA: TGCAGTGCTAGAAGGTGGCGGGGTCCCTACGAGCAGCACTTC. This translates into CSARRWRGPYEQHF.

This chain joins TRBV2 and TRBJ2-6; D gene ambiguous. V lost 7 bases and J lost 0, with 10 bases in between. This CDR3 has 15 amino acids. Germline V gene data show CDR1 as SNHLY and CDR2 as FYNNEI. CDR3 region: CASNPFLSGANVLTF. CDR3 in DNA: TGTGCCAGCAATCCCTTCCTCTCTGGGGCCAACGTCCTGACTTTC. Complete variable domain (other parts from reference TRBV2 and TRBJ2-6): EPEVTQTPSHQVTQMGQEVILRCVPISNHLYFYWYRQILGQKVEFLVSFYNNEISEKSEIFDDQFSVERPDGSNFTLKIRSTKLEDSAMYFCASNPFLSGANVLTFGAGSRLTVL.

This clonotype was counted between two and nine times. The chain combines TRBV7-9 with TRBJ1-2; the D is unclear. This CDR3 region has 13 residues. V dropped 1 base and J dropped 6 bases, with 9 bases sitting between them. Looked up from germline, CDR1 is SEHNR and CDR2 is FQNEAQ (reference sequence). CDR3 residues: CASSLVTGDGYTF. The DNA of the CDR3 is TGTGCCAGCAGCTTAGTGACCGGGGATGGCTACACCTTC.

There are many counts of this clonotype. This chain joins TRBV7-2 and TRBJ2-1; D is unclear. V was clipped by 1 base and J by 6 bases, with 7 bases between them. CDR3 length equals 13 residues. Germline V gives CDR1 SGHTA, CDR2 FQGNSA. The DNA for the CDR3 is TGTGCCAGCAGCTTAGGGGCCCCCAATGAGCAGTTCTTC. Protein sequence: CASSLGAPNEQFF.